The entry below describes one TCR beta chain. Its antigen is not known. PCR primers comprised 60 Vbeta and 13 Jbeta primers. In the source study's methods: In a later analysis, about 12 million of around 75 million unique beta chains occurred in at least two donors. Profiled with immunoSEQ multiplex PCR; TCRdb holds only in-frame clones, not every one. The DNA was the basis for D and trimming; V, J and clone size are from that table. The sample contains 200,000 to 250,000 clones, roughly 90% of which appear only once. Germline assignment: CDR1 SGHRS and CDR2 YFSETQ. Trimming shortened V by 5 bases and J by 1 base, and 15 bases separated the two germline ends. The CDR3 totals 15 residues. These data come from a study of cytomegalovirus exposure and HLA in healthy donors. For the study at large: There were more than 350 genotyped donors. Of these, roughly 86% fell in the genetic ancestry cluster associated with self-reported Caucasian donors. Study-level findings and limits: Productive status was seen about 87% or about 30% of the time for most TCR beta V segments in an earlier analysis. Excluded were some V segments that proved indistinguishable, including TRBV6-2 and TRBV6-3.

The sequence derives from a young woman in good health and CMV-seronegative. Material: PBMCs. This chain links TRBV5-1 with TRBJ2-5, with D possibly being TRBD1 (6 bases). DNA for the CDR3: TGCGCCAGCAGAAACCTAAACAGGGTCCAAGAGACCCAGTACTTC. Encoded protein: CASRNLNRVQETQYF.